Following are 15 T cell receptor beta chains from one sample sequenced in a study of T cells in Graves' hyperthyroidism and ophthalmopathy. From RNA transcripts, TCR beta CDR3 regions were amplified. With the HTBI primer set, the TCR CDR3 went through a first round of RT-PCR. MiXCR, applied by TCRdb to the multiplex PCR reads, yields one record per CDR3 protein. The data show about 98,000 distinct CDR3 sequences, 35% to 50% seen once. Material for sequencing was peripheral blood or thyroid tissue (not recorded which). These receptors came from a woman between 25 and 40 years old with Graves' hyperthyroidism.

This clonotype was found many times. The V and J genes are TRBV20-1 and TRBJ2-7; 7 nucleotides agree with TRBD1. The CDR3 is 18 amino acids. The junction had 17 bases not matched to a gene; V was cut back by 1 base and J by 2 bases. CDR1 and CDR2 from the germline V gene are DFQATT and SNEGSKA (reference sequence). The CDR3: CSARGIPPGGPPTYEQYF. CDR3 DNA: TGCAGTGCTAGAGGGATCCCCCCAGGGGGACCACCAACCTACGAGCAGTACTTC.

With regard to this clonotype: One base away lies a much larger clone, so this may be a sequencing read error. The chain uses TRBV30 and TRBJ2-6; D gene unclear. V was clipped by 3 bases and J by 2 bases, with 20 bases between them. The CDR3 sequence is 18 residues long. Germline lookup yields CDR1 GTSNPN and CDR2 SVGIG (reference sequence). The CDR3 nucleotides read TGTGCCTGGAGGCCCGAGACGCTTGTTTACGCTGGGGCCAACGTCCTGACTTTC. Translated: CAWRPETLVYAGANVLTF.

The chain carries TRBV7-9 and TRBJ1-1; no firm D call. V was shortened by 4 bases and J by 4 bases, with 4 bases between the two germline ends. The CDR3 has 11 amino acids. Germline V gives CDR1 SEHNR, CDR2 FQNEAQ (reference sequence). CDR3 sequence: CASSYGTEAFF. The CDR3 nucleotides are TGTGCCAGCAGCTACGGCACTGAAGCTTTCTTT.

The CDR3 loop reads CASSYRAGEYEQYF. CDR3 coding DNA: TGCGCCAGCAGTTACCGAGCGGGAGAGTACGAGCAGTACTTC. The J gene is TRBJ2-7, the V gene TRBV10-1; 8 bases agree with TRBD2. The ends lost 5 bases at V and 4 bases at J; junction bases unmatched: 7. The CDR3 has 14 amino acids. Germline V gene lookup returns CDR1 WNHNN and CDR2 SYGVQD (reference sequence).

This clonotype has at least ten counts. The V and J genes are TRBV6-1 and TRBJ1-2, with TRBD1 identical over 8 bases. The junction had 10 bases not matched to a gene; V was cut back by 6 bases and J by 4 bases. Germline values: CDR1 MNHNS, CDR2 SASEGT. The CDR3 has 15 residues. CDR3 sequence (DNA): TGTGCCAGCAGAGAGGTAGCAGGGGGCAGCTATGGCTACACCTTC. This sequence encodes CASREVAGGSYGYTF.

This clonotype has only a few counts. An end of the junction differs from the germline gene, which may be a read error. The J gene is TRBJ2-5, the V gene TRBV15, with 9 bases lining up with TRBD2. There are 15 residues in the CDR3. Germline values: CDR1 LNHNV, CDR2 YYDKDF (reference sequence). CDR3: CASSALAGVAETQYF. The DNA of the CDR3 is TGTGCCAGCAGCGCGTTAGCGGGAGTGGCGGAGACCCAGTACTTC.

This clonotype was detected many times. The chain carries TRBV6-6 and TRBJ2-7; D may be TRBD2 (5 bases). The CDR3 spans 11 residues. In germline, CDR1 is MNHNY, CDR2 SVGAGI (reference sequence). V lost 9 bases and J 2 bases, leaving 8 bases between the germline ends. The CDR3 sequence is CASGLPYEQYF. In DNA form, the CDR3 reads TGTGCCAGTGGACTGCCCTACGAGCAGTACTTC.

This clonotype has ten or more counts. The chain recombines TRBV28 with TRBJ2-5; 10 nucleotides match TRBD2. Losses at the gene ends were 5 bases for V and 1 base for J; bases not matched to a gene: 4. Germline V gives CDR1 MDHEN, CDR2 SYDVKM. The CDR3 is made up of 15 amino acids. The CDR3 spells CASSPTSGLQETQYF. CDR3 nucleotides: TGTGCCAGCAGTCCGACTAGCGGGCTCCAAGAGACCCAGTACTTC.

In its sample, this clonotype was seen once. This chain joins TRBV7-9 and TRBJ1-5; no clear D. V gave up 3 bases and J gave up 11 bases, with 17 bases separating them. This CDR3 contains 14 residues. The germline CDR1 and CDR2 sequences are SEHNR and FQNEAQ (reference sequence). In DNA form, the CDR3 reads TGTGCCAGCAGCTTCTTAGCGGGAGGAGAGACCCAGCATTTT. This sequence encodes CASSFLAGGETQHF.

The genes are TRBV7-3 and TRBJ1-6; D unresolved. V lost 5 bases and J 7 bases, leaving 12 bases between the germline ends. The CDR3 is made up of 14 amino acids. The germline V gene encodes CDR1 SGHTA and CDR2 FQGTGA. The CDR3 region has the DNA TGTGCCAGCAGCCGCGACCCACGGAATTCACCCCTCCACTTT. Amino acids: CASSRDPRNSPLHF.

This clonotype was found many times. This chain joins TRBV9 and TRBJ1-1; maybe TRBD1 (6 bases). The V end was cut by 3 bases, the J end by 3 bases, with 9 bases between. Germline CDR1 reads SGDLS; CDR2 reads YYNGEE. This CDR3 is built from 13 residues. In DNA form, the CDR3 reads TGTGCCAGCAGCGCGAACAGGGACACTGAAGCTTTCTTT. Its protein product is CASSANRDTEAFF.

A remark on this clonotype: The junction differs from germline at one of its ends, possibly a read error. The chain combines TRBV5-1 with TRBJ1-4, with D unclear. The CDR3 extends over 14 amino acids. In germline, CDR1 is SGHRS, CDR2 YFSETQ. CDR3 DNA sequence: TGCGCCACCAGCAGTGTGGGAGTTGCCGAAAAACTGTTTTTT. Translation gives CATSSVGVAEKLFF.

This clonotype was seen many times. The rearrangement uses TRBV20-1 and TRBJ1-1; possibly TRBD1 for D (6 bases). The germline V and J ends were trimmed by 5 bases and 5 bases, with 12 bases remaining between them. Germline CDR1 DFQATT, CDR2 SNEGSKA (reference sequence). The CDR3 runs 12 residues. DNA of the CDR3: TGCAGTGCTTGGAACAGGGTAACTGAAGCTTTCTTT. It is translated as CSAWNRVTEAFF.

The V gene is TRBV20-1, the J gene TRBJ1-1; 12 nucleotides agree with TRBD1. CDR1 is DFQATT and CDR2 is SNEGSKA in the germline V gene (reference sequence). There are 13 residues in the CDR3. With V trimmed by 7 bases and J by 8 bases, 8 bases remained unmatched. The CDR3 region has the DNA TGCAGTGTAATGGGACAGGGGGCACTAGAAGCTTTCTTT. It is translated as CSVMGQGALEAFF.

This clonotype was picked up many times. This chain's CDR3 is CSASLAGVWETQYF. CDR3 coding DNA: TGCAGTGCTAGCCTAGCGGGAGTATGGGAGACCCAGTACTTC. The V and J genes are TRBV20-1 and TRBJ2-5, with TRBD2 matching over 10 bases. Germline trimming cut 3 bases from V and 5 bases from J; bases unmatched to any gene: 6. CDR1 DFQATT and CDR2 SNEGSKA come from the germline V gene (reference sequence). The CDR3 runs to 14 residues.